In this sample, the clone carrying this TCR beta chain turned up once. Its specificity is unknown. Germline V CDR1 and CDR2: LNHDA, SQIVND (reference sequence). V lost 6 bases and J lost 0, with 6 bases in between. The CDR3 covers 13 residues. The record originates from a study of T cell responses to AZD1222 COVID-19 vaccine. The repertoire was sequenced with immunoSEQ multiplex PCR; TCRdb's copy has only in-frame clones and lacks some. The sample gives 160,000 or so clones, just over 90% of which show up once; 2.6% is in the top ten. Findings and caveats of the study: Vaccination with two AZD1222 doses was followed by a rise in Spike-specific TCR breadth and depth. Dominant at 160-218 and 743-854, vaccine-associated CD4 TCRs also spanned spike. The number of AZD1222 recipients seropositive at baseline was only 5 to 7. It should be noted that donors were predominantly white British and more often female, and clonal diversity was possibly underestimated.

V usage is TRBV19 and J usage is TRBJ2-1; D gene ambiguous. Sequences were derived from peripheral blood, sampled on day 0 of AZD1222 vaccination. This receptor was taken from an adult in good health. The CDR3 region has the DNA TGTGCCAGTAGAGAAAGCTCCTACAATGAGCAGTTCTTC. As protein: CASRESSYNEQFF.